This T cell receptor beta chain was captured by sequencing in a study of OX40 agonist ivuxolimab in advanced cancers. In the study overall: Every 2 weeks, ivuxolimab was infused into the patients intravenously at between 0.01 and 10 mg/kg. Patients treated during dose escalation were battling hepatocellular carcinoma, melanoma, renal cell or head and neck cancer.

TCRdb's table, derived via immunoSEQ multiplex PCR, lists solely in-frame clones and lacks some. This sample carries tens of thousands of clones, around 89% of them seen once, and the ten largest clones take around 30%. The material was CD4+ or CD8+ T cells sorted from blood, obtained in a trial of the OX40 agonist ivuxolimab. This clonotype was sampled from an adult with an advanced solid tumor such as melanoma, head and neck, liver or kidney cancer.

CDR3 bases: TGTGCCAGCAACGGATTTAATGAGCAGTTCTTC. This gives the protein CASNGFNEQFF. The chain uses TRBV2 and TRBJ2-1, with no clear D. Trimming removed 7 bases at V and 7 bases at J, with 8 bases between. The CDR3 loop spans 11 amino acids. CDR1 and CDR2 from the germline V gene are SNHLY and FYNNEI.